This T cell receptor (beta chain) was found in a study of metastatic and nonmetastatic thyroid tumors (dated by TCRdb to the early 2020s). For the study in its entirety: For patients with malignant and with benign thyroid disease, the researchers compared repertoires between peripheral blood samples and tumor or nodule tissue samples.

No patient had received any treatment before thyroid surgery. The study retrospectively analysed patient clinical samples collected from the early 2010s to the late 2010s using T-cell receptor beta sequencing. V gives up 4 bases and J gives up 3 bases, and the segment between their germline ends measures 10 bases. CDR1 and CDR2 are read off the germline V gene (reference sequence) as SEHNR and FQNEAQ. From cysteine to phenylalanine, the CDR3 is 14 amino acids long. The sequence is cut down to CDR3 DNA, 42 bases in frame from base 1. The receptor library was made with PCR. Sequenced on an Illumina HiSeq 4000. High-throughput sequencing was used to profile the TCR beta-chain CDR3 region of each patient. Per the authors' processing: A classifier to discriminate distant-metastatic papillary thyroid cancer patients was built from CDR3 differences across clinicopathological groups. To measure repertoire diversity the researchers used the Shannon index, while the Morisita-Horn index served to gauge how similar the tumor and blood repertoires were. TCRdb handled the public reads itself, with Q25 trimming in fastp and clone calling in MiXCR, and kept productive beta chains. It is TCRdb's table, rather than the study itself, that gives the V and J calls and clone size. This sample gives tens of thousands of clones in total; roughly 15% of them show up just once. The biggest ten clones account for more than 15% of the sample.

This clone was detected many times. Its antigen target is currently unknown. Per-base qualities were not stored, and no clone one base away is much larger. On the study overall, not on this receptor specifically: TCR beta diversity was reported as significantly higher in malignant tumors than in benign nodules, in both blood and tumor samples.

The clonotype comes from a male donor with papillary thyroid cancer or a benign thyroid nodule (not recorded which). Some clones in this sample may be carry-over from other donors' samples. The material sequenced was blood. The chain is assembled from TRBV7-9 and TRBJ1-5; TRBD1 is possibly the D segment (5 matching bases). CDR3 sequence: CASSSQGLNQPQHF. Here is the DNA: TGTGCCAGCAGCTCCCAGGGTCTCAATCAGCCCCAGCATTTT.